The 6 T cell receptor beta chains listed next were all sequenced from one sample in a study of T-cell memory formation after mild COVID-19. Via MiXCR, TCRdb re-called the 5' RACE reads, giving one row per CDR3 protein. The repertoire includes 400,000 to 500,000 distinct CDR3 sequences, around 19% of them detected once, and 8.4% sits in the top ten. The sample was PBMCs or a T cell subset sorted from them (not recorded which). Receptors originate from an adult woman who had mild COVID-19 (a few samples of this study predate the infection). Cell type and time point are not known.

The genes are TRBV28 and TRBJ2-5, with 9 bases aligning to TRBD2. CDR3 length equals 15 residues. Germline CDR1 and CDR2: MDHEN and SYDVKM. Trimming cost V 9 bases and J 6 bases; bases outside gene matches: 14. In DNA form, the CDR3 reads TGTGCCAGTTACGAGGCGGGAGGGCCTGGGAAGACCCAGTACTTC. Residues: CASYEAGGPGKTQYF. The full variable domain, rest sourced from reference TRBV28 and TRBJ2-5, is DVKVTQSSRYLVKRTGEKVFLECVQDMDHENMFWYRQDPGLGLRLIYFSYDVKMKEKGDIPEGYSVSREKKERFSLILESASTNQTSMYLCASYEAGGPGKTQYFGPGTRLLVL.

The rearrangement uses TRBV7-2 and TRBJ2-1; D perhaps matches TRBD2 (7 bases). V lost 3 bases, J lost 9 bases, and 21 bases lay in between. Germline-derived CDR1 and CDR2 are SGHTA and FQGNSA. CDR3 size: 16 residues. CDR3 bases: TGTGCCAGCAGCTTCCTGGCTAGCGGAGGGGGAGGTGAGCAGTTCTTC. Encoded protein: CASSFLASGGGGEQFF.

The chain employs TRBV6-5 and TRBJ1-5; 8 positions agree with TRBD1. This CDR3 is 15 amino acids long. Per germline, CDR1 MNHEY and CDR2 SVGAGI. V dropped 6 bases and J dropped 1; count of bases not matched to a gene: 5. The CDR3 nucleotides are TGTGCCAGCAGAACTCAGGGGGCGAGCAATCAGCCCCAGCATTTT. Its translation is CASRTQGASNQPQHF.

DNA of the CDR3: TGTGCCAGCAGCCCTCTTTCGGGGCGGGGGGATTACAATGAGCAGTTCTTC. Its protein product is CASSPLSGRGDYNEQFF. This chain connects TRBV9 to TRBJ2-1; TRBD2 aligns across 8 bases. Looked up from germline, CDR1 is SGDLS and CDR2 is YYNGEE. V shed 4 bases, J shed 4 bases, and the junction held 13 bases outside the gene matches. This CDR3 is built from 17 residues.

This clonotype was counted between two and nine times. Relative to the germline gene, one junction end is altered; a read error may explain this. This chain joins TRBV2 and TRBJ1-2; perhaps TRBD1 as D (5 bases). Germline CDR1 is SNHLY and CDR2 is FYNNEI. The CDR3 has 13 amino acids. Here the CDR3 reads CASTERGGYGYTF. The CDR3 DNA sequence: TGTGCCAGCACTGAACGGGGCGGTTATGGCTACACCTTC.

This clonotype showed up just a few times. The chain joins TRBV12-3 or TRBV12-4 to TRBJ2-7; 7 nucleotides line up with TRBD2. With V trimmed by 6 bases and J by 5 bases, 13 bases remained unmatched. CDR3 length: 15 residues. The CDR3 DNA reads as TGTGCCAGCAGAACGTCGGGACTCCGGGGGGACGAGCAGTACTTC. This encodes CASRTSGLRGDEQYF.